The T cell receptor (beta chain) described here comes from a study of cytomegalovirus exposure and HLA in healthy donors. Looked up from germline, CDR1 is MNHEY and CDR2 is SVGAGI. Trimming took 6 bases from V and 8 from J, leaving 16 bases between them. The CDR3 runs to 13 residues. The PCR was carried out with 60 Vbeta primers and 13 Jbeta primers. The repertoire was sequenced with immunoSEQ multiplex PCR; TCRdb's copy has only in-frame clones and lacks some. The sample shows roughly 200,000 clones, roughly four fifths of them seen only once. This sequence was found in a woman younger than 30 in good health and CMV-seronegative. Source material: PBMCs. The chain combines TRBV6-5 with TRBJ1-2; weak D call: TRBD1 (6 bases). The CDR3 loop is CASRGAGYRGYTF. Written as DNA, the CDR3 is TGTGCCAGCAGGGGGGCAGGGTATAGGGGCTACACCTTC.